This TCR beta chain was captured in a study of blood T cell repertoires in COVID-19. On the study more broadly: Material from acute and convalescent COVID-19 was sourced from the United States, Italy and Spain. In each case, the material was cDNA or gDNA derived from T cells, B-cell-depleted T cells, or PBMCs.

As handled by the study authors: The assay estimated nucleated cells by amplifying reference gene primers. Generated by immunoSEQ multiplex PCR, the TCRdb table keeps only in-frame clones and is missing some. V, J and clone size were drawn from that table, and D and trimming were deduced from the DNA. The sample yields tens of thousands of clones, more than 70% seen once. This CDR3 is built from 14 residues. Germline V gene data show CDR1 as GTSNPN and CDR2 as SVGIG (reference sequence). Germline trimming cut 5 bases from V and 6 bases from J; bases unmatched to any gene: 5. Material: peripheral blood. The clonotype originates from a human donor in a cohort sampled during active COVID-19. J is TRBJ2-3 and V is TRBV30; 13 nucleotides agree with TRBD2. The chain's CDR3 is CAWGTSGIIDTQYF. As DNA, the CDR3 is TGTGCCTGGGGGACTAGCGGGATCATTGATACGCAGTATTTT.